These T cell receptor beta chains were read from a single sample in a study of CD8 T cells in ankylosing spondylitis. TCRdb recomputed calls from the 5' RACE reads with MiXCR, one row per CDR3 protein. The repertoire holds about 160,000 distinct CDR3 sequences, with 18% as singletons. Sequencing used blood, either unsorted or a sorted T cell fraction (not recorded which). The receptors stem from a male donor with ankylosing spondylitis or in good health (not recorded which). Both conserved end residues are part of each CDR3. A D gene is named only where the DNA matches it firmly. Size is omitted from some rows. Given values are once, few, many or a class for expanded clones.

D gene | J gene | clone size | V gene | CDR3 protein | CDR3 DNA
TRBD2 | TRBJ2-7 | many | TRBV10-3 | CAIRTSGSSYEQYF | TGTGCCATCAGGACTAGCGGGAGCTCCTACGAGCAGTACTTC
TRBD2 | TRBJ2-1 | - | TRBV7-2 | CASSYRSGGGYNEQFF | TGTGCCAGCAGCTATAGGAGCGGGGGGGGATACAATGAGCAGTTCTTC
TRBD2 | TRBJ2-1 | few | TRBV27 | CASSSGLAGGPGNNEQFF | TGTGCCAGCAGTTCGGGACTAGCGGGAGGGCCGGGGAACAATGAGCAGTTCTTC
- | TRBJ2-2 | few | TRBV14 | CASSQGNTRELFF | TGTGCCAGCAGCCAAGGCAACACCAGGGAGCTGTTTTTT
TRBD2 | TRBJ2-2 | many | TRBV10-3 | CAIRAGVVTGELFF | TGTGCCATCAGGGCGGGAGTAGTAACCGGGGAGCTGTTTTTT
TRBD2 | TRBJ2-3 | - | TRBV9 | CASSVVGLAGVRIPQDTQYF | TGTGCCAGCAGCGTAGTGGGACTAGCGGGAGTCAGGATCCCACAGGATACGCAGTATTTT
- | TRBJ2-2 | - | TRBV11-3 | CASSYQGVGELFF | TGTGCCAGCAGCTATCAGGGCGTGGGGGAGCTGTTTTTT
TRBD1 | TRBJ1-4 | many | TRBV20-1 | CSARDIGGGGEKLFF | TGCAGTGCTAGAGATATCGGAGGGGGCGGTGAAAAACTGTTTTTT
TRBD1 | TRBJ1-2 | few | TRBV27 | CASSYKPGTGVGYTF | TGTGCCAGCAGCTACAAACCCGGGACAGGGGTTGGCTACACCTTC
- | TRBJ1-1 | - | TRBV5-1 | CASSVNRDTEAFF | TGCGCCAGCAGCGTCAACAGGGACACTGAAGCTTTCTTT
- | TRBJ2-7 | many | TRBV20-1 | CSAGLGTIATRFYF | TGCAGTGCGGGGCTGGGAACGATCGCTACGAGGTTCTACTTC
- | TRBJ2-1 | - | TRBV6-1 | CASTQGSRGEQFF | TGTGCCAGCACCCAAGGGAGTAGGGGTGAGCAGTTCTTC
- | TRBJ1-1 | many | TRBV18 | CASSGGLNTEAFF | TGTGCCAGCTCCGGAGGGTTGAACACTGAAGCTTTCTTT
TRBD2 | TRBJ2-3 | - | TRBV12-3/TRBV12-4 | CASSYSGRPDTQYF | TGTGCCAGCAGCTATAGCGGGAGGCCAGATACGCAGTATTTT
TRBD1 | TRBJ1-4 | - | TRBV6-5 | CASSYLQGGATNEKLFF | TGTGCCAGCAGTTACTTACAGGGGGGTGCAACTAATGAAAAACTGTTTTTT
- | TRBJ2-5 | many | TRBV14 | CASSRDRRETQYF | TGTGCCAGCAGCCGAGACAGGCGGGAGACCCAGTACTTC
TRBD2 | TRBJ2-3 | many | TRBV10-3 | CAIRTSGRRTDTQYF | TGTGCCATCAGGACTAGCGGGAGAAGGACAGATACGCAGTATTTT
- | TRBJ2-1 | - | TRBV3-1 | CASSSNTGNEQFF | TGTGCCAGCAGCAGCAATACAGGGAATGAGCAGTTCTTC
- | TRBJ2-2 | - | TRBV29-1 | CSVVRENTGELFF | TGCAGCGTTGTGAGGGAGAACACCGGGGAGCTGTTTTTT
- | TRBJ1-2 | many | TRBV5-1 | CASSLAPGDRYTF | TGCGCCAGCAGCTTGGCCCCGGGGGATCGCTACACCTTC
- | TRBJ1-2 | - | TRBV20-1 | CSARGGSTYGYTF | TGCAGTGCTAGAGGGGGGAGTACCTATGGCTACACCTTC
- | TRBJ2-3 | - | TRBV6-5 | CASSYLAFSTDTQYF | TGTGCCAGCAGTTACCTAGCGTTTAGCACAGATACGCAGTATTTT
- | TRBJ2-7 | - | TRBV12-3/TRBV12-4 | CASSLKPIDEQYF | TGTGCCAGCAGTTTAAAGCCCATTGACGAGCAGTACTTC
- | TRBJ2-1 | many | TRBV5-5 | CASSLTPGVEQFF | TGTGCCAGCAGCTTGACGCCGGGGGTTGAGCAGTTCTTC
- | TRBJ1-2 | - | TRBV12-3/TRBV12-4 | CASEDRYGYTF | TGTGCCAGCGAAGATCGCTATGGCTACACCTTC
- | TRBJ1-2 | - | TRBV30 | CAWSATLSGGYTF | TGTGCCTGGAGTGCCACACTGTCTGGTGGCTACACCTTC
TRBD2 | TRBJ2-1 | - | TRBV6-5 | CASSRTAGVMSSYNEQFF | TGTGCCAGCAGTCGCACAGCGGGAGTAATGAGCTCCTACAATGAGCAGTTCTTC
TRBD2 | TRBJ2-1 | many | TRBV5-8 | CASSPGGNEQFF | TGTGCCAGCAGCCCCGGGGGGAATGAGCAGTTCTTC
TRBD1 | TRBJ1-1 | few | TRBV10-3 | CAISALGPGTGGNTEAFF | TGTGCCATCAGTGCCCTAGGACCCGGGACAGGGGGGAACACTGAAGCTTTCTTT
- | TRBJ2-3 | many | TRBV12-3/TRBV12-4 | CASSGPSSPSTDTQYF | TGTGCCAGCAGCGGACCCTCTAGCCCTAGCACAGATACGCAGTATTTT
- | TRBJ1-1 | many | TRBV27 | CASSLSLGALNTEAFF | TGTGCCAGCAGTTTATCTTTAGGGGCATTGAACACTGAAGCTTTCTTT
- | TRBJ2-5 | many | TRBV20-1 | CSARPQGVETQYF | TGCAGTGCTAGGCCTCAGGGAGTAGAGACCCAGTACTTC
- | TRBJ2-5 | few | TRBV7-2 | CASSSIRDPQETQYF | TGTGCCAGCAGCTCGATCCGGGACCCCCAAGAGACCCAGTACTTC